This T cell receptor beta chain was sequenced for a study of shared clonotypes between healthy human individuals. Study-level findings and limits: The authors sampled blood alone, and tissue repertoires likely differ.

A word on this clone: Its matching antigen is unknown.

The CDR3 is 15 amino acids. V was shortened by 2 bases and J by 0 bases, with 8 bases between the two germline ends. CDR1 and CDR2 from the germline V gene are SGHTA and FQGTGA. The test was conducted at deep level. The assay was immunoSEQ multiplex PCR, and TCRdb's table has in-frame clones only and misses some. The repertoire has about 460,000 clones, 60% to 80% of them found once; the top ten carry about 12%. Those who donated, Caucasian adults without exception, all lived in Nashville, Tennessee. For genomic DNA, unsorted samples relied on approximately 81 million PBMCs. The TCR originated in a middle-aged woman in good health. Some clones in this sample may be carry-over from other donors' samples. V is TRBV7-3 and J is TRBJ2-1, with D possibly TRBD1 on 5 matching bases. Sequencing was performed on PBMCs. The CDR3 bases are TGTGCCAGCAGCTTAGGGGCGGACTCCTACAATGAGCAGTTCTTC. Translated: CASSLGADSYNEQFF.